The sequence of this TCR beta chain was determined in a study of blood T cell repertoires in COVID-19. Assay: immunoSEQ multiplex PCR; the TCRdb copy retains only in-frame clones and omits some. The sample holds over 200,000 clones, 84% seen once. Cohorts were assigned according to the clinical history that participants reported. J gave up 4 bases and V 0 bases, and 5 bases lay outside the gene matches. This CDR3 is 18 amino acids long. Germline CDR1 is SGHTA and CDR2 is FQGTGA. V and J are TRBV7-3 and TRBJ2-1; 14 positions agree with TRBD2. This receptor was identified in a woman in her thirties or forties who had recovered from COVID-19. Input material: PBMCs or T cells enriched from blood (not recorded which). The CDR3 is CASSLTTSGRGGYNEQFF. CDR3 nucleotides: TGTGCCAGCAGCTTAACGACTAGCGGGAGGGGTGGATACAATGAGCAGTTCTTC.